The 3 T cell receptor beta chains below all came from one sample that was sequenced in a study of long-term antiretroviral therapy in people with HIV. Survey-level resolution applied to immunoSEQ assay v3.0. Here immunoSEQ multiplex PCR was the method, and the copy in TCRdb shows in-frame clones only, minus some. The table has roughly 11,000 clones, over 65% seen once. The sequencing here drew on unsorted PBMCs, taken approximately 3.2 years before starting antiretroviral therapy. These TCRs come from a man aged 35-49 years with HIV.

V usage is TRBV29-1 and J usage is TRBJ2-2, with D tentatively TRBD1 or TRBD2 (5 bases each). This CDR3 is 15 amino acids long. V shed 4 bases and J shed 7 bases, with 19 bases lying between them. CDR1 is SQVTM, CDR2 ANQGSEA, per germline. This CDR3 is CSVGGVGPVIGELFF. Written as DNA, the CDR3 is TGCAGCGTTGGAGGAGTGGGACCAGTAATCGGGGAGCTGTTTTTT.

In this sample, this clone is medium-sized. The chain joins TRBV29-1 to TRBJ2-7, with a tentative D call TRBD1 (7 bases). CDR3 size: 14 residues. The germline V and J ends were trimmed by 7 bases and 3 bases, with 19 bases remaining between them. Germline CDR1 reads SQVTM; CDR2 reads ANQGSEA. This CDR3 reads CSAVRGDRLYEQYF. The CDR3 DNA reads as TGCAGCGCCGTAAGGGGGGACAGACTCTACGAGCAGTACTTC.

The J gene is TRBJ1-2, the V gene TRBV27; D not certain. The length of the CDR3 is 14 residues. Germline CDR1 reads MNHEY; CDR2 reads SMNVEV (reference sequence). V lost 0 bases and J 8 bases, leaving 13 bases between the germline ends. The CDR3 reads CASSLSGGYIGYTF. CDR3 DNA sequence: TGTGCCAGCAGTTTATCAGGAGGGTATATCGGCTACACCTTC.